These 6 T cell receptor beta chains were sequenced from one sample in a study of T-cell memory formation after mild COVID-19. MiXCR was run by TCRdb on the 5' RACE reads, yielding one entry per CDR3 protein. The table includes hundreds of thousands of distinct CDR3 sequences, about 13% detected once. The sample consisted of PBMCs or a T cell subset sorted from them (not recorded which). The origin of the receptors is a man aged 18 to 30 who had mild COVID-19 (a few samples of this study predate the infection). Cell type and time point are not known.

This clonotype was seen a few times. The chain recombines TRBV28 with TRBJ1-2; D not certain. Germline assignment: CDR1 MDHEN and CDR2 SYDVKM. V lost 5 bases and J 4 bases, leaving 11 bases between the germline ends. This CDR3 has 13 amino acids. CDR3 residues: CASSTSQRYGYTF. The CDR3 DNA reads TGTGCCAGCAGTACCTCTCAGCGCTATGGCTACACCTTC.

Ten or more counts support this clonotype. The chain employs TRBV6-2 or TRBV6-3 and TRBJ2-4, with D perhaps being TRBD1 or TRBD2 (6 bases each). V was shortened by 0 bases and J by 5 bases, with 23 bases between the two germline ends. The length of the CDR3 is 19 residues. CDR1 is MNHEY and CDR2 is SVGEGT in the germline V gene. The CDR3 DNA reads as TGTGCCAGCAGTTACTCGGGGGGCACGTACCTCCACCGGGAAAACATTCAGTACTTC. Translated, it gives CASSYSGGTYLHRENIQYF.

This rearrangement joins TRBV29-1 to TRBJ1-2; no firm D call. This CDR3 has 12 amino acids. CDR1 is SQVTM and CDR2 is ANQGSEA in the germline V gene. The V end was cut by 5 bases, the J end by 2 bases, with 9 bases between. The DNA of the CDR3 is TGCAGCGTTTACGACGGCAACTATGGCTACACCTTC. It translates to CSVYDGNYGYTF.

This clonotype turned up a few times. The CDR3 nucleotides read TGTGCCTGGAGTGTGGGACAGGGCCAGGCCGGGGAGCTGTTTTTT. Its protein product is CAWSVGQGQAGELFF. The chain is built from TRBV30 and TRBJ2-2; TRBD1 agrees at 9 bases. Trimming cost V 0 bases and J 6 bases; bases outside gene matches: 5. The CDR3 runs 15 residues. The germline V gene encodes CDR1 GTSNPN and CDR2 SVGIG (reference sequence).

The V gene is TRBV9, the J gene TRBJ1-5; D remains unclear. Germline V gene data show CDR1 as SGDLS and CDR2 as YYNGEE. The V end lost 0 bases, the J end lost 6 bases, and 7 bases lay between the germline ends. This CDR3 region has 13 residues. In DNA form, the CDR3 reads TGTGCCAGCAGCGTAGGACTTGGTCAGCCCCAGCATTTT. Encoded protein: CASSVGLGQPQHF.

The rearrangement uses TRBV5-4 and TRBJ2-5; 7 bases agree with TRBD2. The CDR3 loop spans 15 amino acids. J gave up 1 base and V 2 bases, and 5 bases lay outside the gene matches. From germline, CDR1 is SGHNT and CDR2 YYREEE (reference sequence). The CDR3 here is CASSFFGGSQETQYF. DNA for the CDR3: TGTGCCAGCAGCTTTTTCGGCGGGAGCCAAGAGACCCAGTACTTC. Variable domain in full (rest from reference TRBV5-4 and TRBJ2-5): ETGVTQSPTHLIKTRGQQVTLRCSSQSGHNTVSWYQQALGQGPQFIFQYYREEENGRGNFPPRFSGLQFPNYSSELNVNALELDDSALYLCASSFFGGSQETQYFGPGTRLLVL.